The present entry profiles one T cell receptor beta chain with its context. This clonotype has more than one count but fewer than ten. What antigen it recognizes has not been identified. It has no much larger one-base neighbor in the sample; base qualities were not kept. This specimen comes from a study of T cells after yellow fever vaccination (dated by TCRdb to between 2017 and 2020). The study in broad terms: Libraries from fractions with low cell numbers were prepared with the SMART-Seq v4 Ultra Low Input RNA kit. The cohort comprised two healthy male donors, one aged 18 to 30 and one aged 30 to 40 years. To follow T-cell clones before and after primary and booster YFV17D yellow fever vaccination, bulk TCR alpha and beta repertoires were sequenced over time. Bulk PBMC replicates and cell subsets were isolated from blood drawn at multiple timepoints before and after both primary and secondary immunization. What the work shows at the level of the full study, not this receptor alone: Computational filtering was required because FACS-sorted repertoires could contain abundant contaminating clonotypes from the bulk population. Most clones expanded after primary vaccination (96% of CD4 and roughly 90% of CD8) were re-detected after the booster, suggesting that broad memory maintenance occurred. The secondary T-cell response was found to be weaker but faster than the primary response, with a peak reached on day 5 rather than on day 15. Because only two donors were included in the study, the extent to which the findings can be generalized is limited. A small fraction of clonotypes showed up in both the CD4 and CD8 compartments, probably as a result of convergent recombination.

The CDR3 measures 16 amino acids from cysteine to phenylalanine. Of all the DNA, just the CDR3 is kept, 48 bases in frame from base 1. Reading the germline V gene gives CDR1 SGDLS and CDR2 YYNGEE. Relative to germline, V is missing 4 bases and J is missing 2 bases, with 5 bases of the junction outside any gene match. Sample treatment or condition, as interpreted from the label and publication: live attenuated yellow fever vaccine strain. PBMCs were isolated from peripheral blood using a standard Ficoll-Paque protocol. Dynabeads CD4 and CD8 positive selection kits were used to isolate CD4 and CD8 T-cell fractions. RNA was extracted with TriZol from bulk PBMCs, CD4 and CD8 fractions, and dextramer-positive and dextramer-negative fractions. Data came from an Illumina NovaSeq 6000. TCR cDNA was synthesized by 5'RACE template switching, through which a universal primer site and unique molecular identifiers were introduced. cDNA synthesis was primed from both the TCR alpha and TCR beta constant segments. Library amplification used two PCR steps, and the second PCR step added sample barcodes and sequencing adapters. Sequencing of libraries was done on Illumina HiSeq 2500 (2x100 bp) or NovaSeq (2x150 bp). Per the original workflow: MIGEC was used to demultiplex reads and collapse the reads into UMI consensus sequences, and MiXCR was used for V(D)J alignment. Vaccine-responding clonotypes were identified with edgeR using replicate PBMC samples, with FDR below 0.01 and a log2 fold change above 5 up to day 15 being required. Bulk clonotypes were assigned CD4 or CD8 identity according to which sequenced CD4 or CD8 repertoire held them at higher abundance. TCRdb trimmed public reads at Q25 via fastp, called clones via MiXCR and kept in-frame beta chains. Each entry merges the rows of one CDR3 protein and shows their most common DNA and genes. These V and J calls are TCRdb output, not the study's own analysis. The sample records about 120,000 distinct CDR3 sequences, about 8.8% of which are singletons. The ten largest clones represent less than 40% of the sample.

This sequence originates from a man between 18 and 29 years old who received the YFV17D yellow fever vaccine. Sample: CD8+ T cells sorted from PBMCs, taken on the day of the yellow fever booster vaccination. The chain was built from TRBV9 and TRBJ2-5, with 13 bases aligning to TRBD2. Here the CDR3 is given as CASSLLGLAGQETQYF. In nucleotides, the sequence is TGTGCCAGCAGCCTCCTGGGACTAGCGGGACAAGAGACCCAGTACTTC.